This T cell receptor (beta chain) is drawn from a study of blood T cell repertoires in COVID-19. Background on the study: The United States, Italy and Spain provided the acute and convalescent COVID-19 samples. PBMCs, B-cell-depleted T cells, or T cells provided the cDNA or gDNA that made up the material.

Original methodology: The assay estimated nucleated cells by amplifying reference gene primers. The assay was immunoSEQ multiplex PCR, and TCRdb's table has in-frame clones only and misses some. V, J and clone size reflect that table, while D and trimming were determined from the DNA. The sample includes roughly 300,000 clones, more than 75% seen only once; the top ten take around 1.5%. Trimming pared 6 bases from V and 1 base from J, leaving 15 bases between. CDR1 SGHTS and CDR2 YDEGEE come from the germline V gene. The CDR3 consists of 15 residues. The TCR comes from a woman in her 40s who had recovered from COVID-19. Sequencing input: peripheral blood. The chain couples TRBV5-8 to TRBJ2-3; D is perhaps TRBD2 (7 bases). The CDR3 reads CASTRGGARTDTQYF. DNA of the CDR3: TGTGCCAGCACCCGTGGGGGGGCGCGCACAGATACGCAGTATTTT. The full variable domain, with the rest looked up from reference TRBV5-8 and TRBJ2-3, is EAGVTQSPTHLIKTRGQQATLRCSPISGHTSVYWYQQALGLGLQFLLWYDEGEERNRGNFPPRFSGRQFPNYSSELNVNALELEDSALYLCASTRGGARTDTQYFGPGTRLTVL.